The rows below give T cell receptor beta chains drawn from one sample of a study of CD8+ T cells in alopecia areata. Sequencing used immunoSEQ multiplex PCR; TCRdb keeps in-frame clones, though not all of them. In the table there are about 220,000 clones, more than 45% of which are singletons. This material consisted of CD4+ T cells sorted from blood, taken at week 4, from a patient treated with tofacitinib. These receptors were obtained from a human donor with alopecia areata. Each CDR3 is given with its conserved first and last residue. Fields, in order: D gene, V gene, clone size, CDR3 length, J gene, CDR3 DNA, CDR3 protein. A D gene is named only where the DNA matches it firmly. Clone size is given for some rows only: seen once, a few or many times, or a class if the clone is expanded.

D: TRBD1; V: TRBV5-1; size: NA; length: 14; J: TRBJ1-1; DNA: TGCGCCAGCAGCCCTGGACAGGCCCACGGTGAAGCTTTCTTT; CDR3: CASSPGQAHGEAFF
D: TRBD1; V: TRBV9; size: NA; length: 15; J: TRBJ2-7; DNA: TGTGCCAGCAGTGTAGGACAGGGTCCATCCTACGAGCAGTACTTC; CDR3: CASSVGQGPSYEQYF
D: NA; V: TRBV6-5; size: few; length: 15; J: TRBJ2-3; DNA: TGTGCCAGCAGCGGACAGGGAGGGAGCCCAGATACGCAGTATTTT; CDR3: CASSGQGGSPDTQYF
D: NA; V: TRBV27; size: NA; length: 15; J: TRBJ1-1; DNA: TGTGCCAGCAGCCCGCTAGTTGAATTGAACACTGAAGCTTTCTTT; CDR3: CASSPLVELNTEAFF
D: NA; V: TRBV29-1; size: few; length: 14; J: TRBJ2-3; DNA: TGCAGCGTGGCGGCTAGTTTCCGCACAGATACGCAGTATTTT; CDR3: CSVAASFRTDTQYF
D: NA; V: TRBV30; size: NA; length: 12; J: TRBJ1-1; DNA: TGTGCCTGGGTAGACCAGGGTAATGAAGCTTTCTTT; CDR3: CAWVDQGNEAFF
D: NA; V: TRBV29-1; size: NA; length: 12; J: TRBJ2-5; DNA: TGCAGCGCTGAGACCTCGGGGGAGACCCAGTACTTC; CDR3: CSAETSGETQYF
D: TRBD1; V: TRBV6-5; size: NA; length: 16; J: TRBJ1-2; DNA: TGTGCCAGCAGTTACTCGAGGGGGACAGGGCTAGACGGCTACACCTTC; CDR3: CASSYSRGTGLDGYTF
D: NA; V: TRBV7-6; size: NA; length: 12; J: TRBJ2-5; DNA: TGTGCCAGCAGCCGATCACAAGAGACCCAGTACTTC; CDR3: CASSRSQETQYF
D: NA; V: TRBV5-1; size: NA; length: 16; J: TRBJ2-2; DNA: TGCGCCAGCAGCCCGGGGAGTTCGGGGTCCGCCGGGGAGCTGTTTTTT; CDR3: CASSPGSSGSAGELFF
D: NA; V: TRBV10-2; size: NA; length: 14; J: TRBJ1-2; DNA: TGCGCCAGCAGTGAAGACCTGCTCCCAGAGGGCTACACCTTC; CDR3: CASSEDLLPEGYTF
D: TRBD1; V: TRBV5-1; size: once; length: 14; J: TRBJ2-5; DNA: TGCGCCAGCAGCCCAGGGACAGCCAAAGAGACCCAGTACTTC; CDR3: CASSPGTAKETQYF
D: NA; V: TRBV9; size: NA; length: 11; J: TRBJ1-2; DNA: TGTGCCAGCACAGGATTGCACGGCTACACCTTC; CDR3: CASTGLHGYTF
D: NA; V: TRBV25-1; size: NA; length: 15; J: TRBJ1-4; DNA: TGTGCCAGCAGTGGTAGTCAGGAAAATCGTGAAAAACTGTTTTTT; CDR3: CASSGSQENREKLFF
D: TRBD1; V: TRBV6-1; size: NA; length: 15; J: TRBJ2-3; DNA: TGTGCCAGCAGTGAGAGGGACAGGGCGACAGATACGCAGTATTTT; CDR3: CASSERDRATDTQYF
D: NA; V: TRBV4-3; size: NA; length: 14; J: TRBJ2-6; DNA: TGCGCCAGCAGCCAAGTTAGTGGGGCCAACGTCCTGACTTTC; CDR3: CASSQVSGANVLTF
D: NA; V: TRBV20-1; size: NA; length: 10; J: TRBJ1-2; DNA: TGCAGTGCTAGTTCCTATGGCTACACCTTC; CDR3: CSASSYGYTF
D: TRBD1; V: TRBV5-1; size: few; length: 15; J: TRBJ1-2; DNA: TGCGCCAGCAGAAATCCCGCGGGACAGGGGGATGGCTACACCTTC; CDR3: CASRNPAGQGDGYTF
D: NA; V: TRBV20-1; size: NA; length: 10; J: TRBJ2-7; DNA: TGCAGTGTAAGGCAGGGGCCGCAGTACTTC; CDR3: CSVRQGPQYF
D: TRBD1; V: TRBV4-3; size: few; length: 15; J: TRBJ1-2; DNA: TGCGCCAGCAGCCGAAACCGGGACAGTGCCTATGGCTACACCTTC; CDR3: CASSRNRDSAYGYTF
D: TRBD2; V: TRBV11-2; size: NA; length: 15; J: TRBJ2-1; DNA: TGTGCCAGCAGACGTACTAGCGAGAGGTGGAATGAGCAGTTCTTC; CDR3: CASRRTSERWNEQFF
D: TRBD1; V: TRBV19; size: few; length: 15; J: TRBJ2-7; DNA: TGTGCCAGTAGTATCGGGACAGGGGGCGCCTACGAGCAGTACTTC; CDR3: CASSIGTGGAYEQYF
D: NA; V: TRBV29-1; size: NA; length: 15; J: TRBJ1-1; DNA: TGCAGCGTTGAATCTCGCTGGCGGCTAGACACTGAAGCTTTCTTT; CDR3: CSVESRWRLDTEAFF
D: NA; V: TRBV29-1; size: NA; length: 12; J: TRBJ2-3; DNA: TGCAGCGTTGCGCGACAGTCGGATACGCAGTATTTT; CDR3: CSVARQSDTQYF
D: TRBD1; V: TRBV4-2; size: few; length: 18; J: TRBJ1-2; DNA: TGTGCCAGCAGCCAAGCCGGATCTCGGACAGGGGACGACTATGGCTACACCTTC; CDR3: CASSQAGSRTGDDYGYTF
D: NA; V: TRBV6-1; size: few; length: 13; J: TRBJ2-3; DNA: TGTGCCAGCACCTGGACTGTGGCAGATACGCAGTATTTT; CDR3: CASTWTVADTQYF
D: TRBD1; V: TRBV5-1; size: few; length: 15; J: TRBJ1-1; DNA: TGCGCCAGCAGCTTGGGGCAGGGGGCGAACACTGAAGCTTTCTTT; CDR3: CASSLGQGANTEAFF
D: NA; V: TRBV27; size: few; length: 12; J: TRBJ2-7; DNA: TGTGCCAGCAGTTTAGTTGGTAAAGAGCAGTACTTC; CDR3: CASSLVGKEQYF
D: TRBD1; V: TRBV30; size: NA; length: 15; J: TRBJ2-3; DNA: TGTGCCTGGAGCAGGACAGGGTTCATTATGGATACGCAGTATTTT; CDR3: CAWSRTGFIMDTQYF
D: NA; V: TRBV30; size: NA; length: 13; J: TRBJ2-5; DNA: TGTGCCTGGAGTTTAGGGTCGGAAGAGACCCAGTACTTC; CDR3: CAWSLGSEETQYF
D: NA; V: TRBV15; size: NA; length: 15; J: TRBJ1-1; DNA: TGTGCCACCAGCAGAGATAGGAATAGGAACACTGAAGCTTTCTTT; CDR3: CATSRDRNRNTEAFF
D: TRBD2; V: TRBV29-1; size: NA; length: 13; J: TRBJ2-5; DNA: TGCAGCGTTGATTGGCGGGGGGAAGAGACCCAGTACTTC; CDR3: CSVDWRGEETQYF
D: TRBD1; V: TRBV4-3; size: NA; length: 14; J: TRBJ2-7; DNA: TGCGCCAGCAGCCGAGAGACAGGGTCCTACGAGCAGTACTTC; CDR3: CASSRETGSYEQYF
D: NA; V: TRBV6-5; size: few; length: 15; J: TRBJ2-2; DNA: TGTGCCAGCAGTTCCTCGGGGCGCGGCACCGGGGAGCTGTTTTTT; CDR3: CASSSSGRGTGELFF
D: NA; V: TRBV7-2; size: NA; length: 15; J: TRBJ1-2; DNA: TGTGCCAGCAGCGCCCTGCCACAGGATAGGAATGGCTACACCTTC; CDR3: CASSALPQDRNGYTF
D: TRBD1; V: TRBV5-1; size: NA; length: 14; J: TRBJ1-2; DNA: TGCGCCAGCAGCGGGGACAGCCTACCCTATGGCTACACCTTC; CDR3: CASSGDSLPYGYTF
D: NA; V: TRBV6-6; size: NA; length: 13; J: TRBJ1-1; DNA: TGTGCCAGCCTCATCGGGGCGAACACTGAAGCTTTCTTT; CDR3: CASLIGANTEAFF
D: NA; V: TRBV4-3; size: many; length: 15; J: TRBJ2-7; DNA: TGCGCCAGCAGCCAAGGGTTGTCGGGGACCCACGAGCAGTACTTC; CDR3: CASSQGLSGTHEQYF
D: TRBD1; V: TRBV10-3; size: NA; length: 14; J: TRBJ1-2; DNA: TGTGCCATCAGTGAGAAGGGACAGGGTAGTGGCTACACCTTC; CDR3: CAISEKGQGSGYTF
D: NA; V: TRBV5-6; size: NA; length: 15; J: TRBJ1-6; DNA: TGTGCCAGCAGCTTGGCAGGGAACGGCGGTTCACCCCTCCACTTT; CDR3: CASSLAGNGGSPLHF
D: NA; V: TRBV29-1; size: NA; length: 11; J: TRBJ2-5; DNA: TGCAGCGCCGACGCTCTACAGACCCAGTACTTC; CDR3: CSADALQTQYF
D: TRBD1; V: TRBV6-1; size: NA; length: 16; J: TRBJ1-2; DNA: TGTGCCAGCAGTGACATTCAGGGACAGACCCGTTTAGGCTACACCTTC; CDR3: CASSDIQGQTRLGYTF
D: TRBD1; V: TRBV30; size: few; length: 14; J: TRBJ1-1; DNA: TGTGCCTGGAGTGTCAGGGGGATGAACACTGAAGCTTTCTTT; CDR3: CAWSVRGMNTEAFF
D: NA; V: TRBV29-1; size: NA; length: 14; J: TRBJ1-1; DNA: TGCAGCGTTGGAGGGGGAGCCGGGAACACTGAAGCTTTCTTT; CDR3: CSVGGGAGNTEAFF
D: NA; V: TRBV5-6; size: NA; length: 12; J: TRBJ2-7; DNA: TGTGCCAGCAGCCTGACCTCCTACGAGCAGTACTTC; CDR3: CASSLTSYEQYF
D: TRBD1; V: TRBV30; size: NA; length: 14; J: TRBJ1-2; DNA: TGTGCCTGGAGGCCGACAGGGTGGAGTGATGGCTACACCTTC; CDR3: CAWRPTGWSDGYTF
D: NA; V: TRBV7-9; size: NA; length: 15; J: TRBJ2-7; DNA: TGTGCCAGCAGCCCCCGTCCGGGGGCGGAATACGAGCAGTACTTC; CDR3: CASSPRPGAEYEQYF
D: NA; V: TRBV27; size: NA; length: 13; J: TRBJ2-7; DNA: TGTGCCAGCAAAGGAGGGTGGAGGGACGAGCAGTACTTC; CDR3: CASKGGWRDEQYF
D: NA; V: TRBV6-1; size: NA; length: 13; J: TRBJ1-1; DNA: TGTGCCAGCAGTAGCACAGTGAACACTGAAGCTTTCTTT; CDR3: CASSSTVNTEAFF
D: NA; V: TRBV11-2; size: NA; length: 14; J: TRBJ1-1; DNA: TGTGCCAGCAGCTTAGGGTCGGTGAACACTGAAGCTTTCTTT; CDR3: CASSLGSVNTEAFF
D: TRBD2; V: TRBV5-1; size: few; length: 11; J: TRBJ2-1; DNA: TGCGCCAGCAGCCTCGAGCGGGGCCTGTTCTTC; CDR3: CASSLERGLFF
D: NA; V: TRBV25-1; size: few; length: 11; J: TRBJ2-7; DNA: TGTGCCAGCCGGGGGTTCCGAGAGCAGTACTTC; CDR3: CASRGFREQYF
D: NA; V: TRBV7-3; size: NA; length: 13; J: TRBJ2-3; DNA: TGTGCCAGCAGCACGGTAGCGTCTGGTGCGCAGTATTTT; CDR3: CASSTVASGAQYF
D: NA; V: TRBV6-5; size: NA; length: 12; J: TRBJ2-1; DNA: TGTGCCAGCAGAGACAATAGCAATGAGCAGTTCTTC; CDR3: CASRDNSNEQFF
D: NA; V: TRBV29-1; size: few; length: 14; J: TRBJ1-2; DNA: TGCAGCGGGGGTGACCTAGAAACTAACTATGGCTACACCTTC; CDR3: CSGGDLETNYGYTF